This passage covers 15 T cell receptor beta chains from one sample sequenced in a study of T cell responses to AZD1222 COVID-19 vaccine. Measured with immunoSEQ multiplex PCR; TCRdb has only the in-frame clones, and not every one. The data contain roughly 120,000 clones, 65% to 90% of them singletons. The specimen comprised peripheral blood, sampled on day 0 of AZD1222 vaccination. These receptors were taken from an adult in good health.

This chain uses TRBV4-3 with TRBJ1-3, with D unresolved. CDR1 is LGHNA, CDR2 YSLEER, per germline. Trimming stripped 4 bases from V and 1 base from J, with 20 bases between. The CDR3 spans 18 residues. CDR3 amino acids: CASSRTTRATGSGNTIYF. CDR3 DNA sequence: TGCGCCAGCAGCCGAACCACTCGAGCGACCGGTTCTGGAAACACCATATATTTT.

V is TRBV10-1 and J is TRBJ1-1; TRBD1 matches 9 bases. The CDR3 spans 16 residues. CDR1 WNHNN and CDR2 SYGVQD come from the germline V gene (reference sequence). The V segment lost 0 bases and the J segment 4 bases; nucleotides outside the gene matches: 6. CDR3 loop: CASSESGTGRITEAFF. The CDR3 DNA reads as TGCGCCAGCAGTGAGTCGGGGACAGGGCGGATCACTGAAGCTTTCTTT.

The CDR3 loop is CASRPGYNEQFF. CDR3 nucleotide sequence: TGCGCCAGTAGGCCAGGTTACAATGAGCAGTTCTTC. J is TRBJ2-1 and V is TRBV5-1; D unresolved. Trimming stripped 8 bases from V and 4 bases from J, with 10 bases between. The CDR3 is 12 amino acids. Germline V gene sequence: CDR1 SGHRS, CDR2 YFSETQ.

CDR3 protein: CSVEGLLGDYGYTF. The CDR3 DNA reads TGCAGCGTTGAAGGGCTCTTAGGGGATTATGGCTACACCTTC. The chain couples TRBV29-1 to TRBJ1-2, with D perhaps TRBD1 (5 bases). Germline lookup yields CDR1 SQVTM and CDR2 ANQGSEA. The CDR3 contains 14 residues. Trimming left V 1 base short and J 5 bases short, with 14 bases between.

This clone was observed once. The chain carries TRBV19 and TRBJ2-7; perhaps TRBD2 as D (5 bases). Trimming cost V 3 bases and J 3 bases, with 9 bases left between them. This CDR3 is built from 13 residues. Germline values: CDR1 LNHDA, CDR2 SQIVND (reference sequence). CDR3 DNA sequence: TGTGCCAGTAGTATTGGAGGCAACTACGAGCAGTACTTC. It codes for CASSIGGNYEQYF.

This chain links TRBV28 with TRBJ2-7; weak D call: TRBD2 (6 bases). The length of the CDR3 is 15 residues. V lost 2 bases and J lost 2, with 13 bases in between. Germline V CDR1 and CDR2: MDHEN, SYDVKM. The CDR3 DNA reads TGTGCCAGCAGTTTAGGGGGGTCTCTCCCCTACGAGCAGTACTTC. It encodes CASSLGGSLPYEQYF.

The chain uses TRBV5-4 and TRBJ2-4; TRBD2 matches 15 bases. The germline CDR1 and CDR2 sequences are SGHNT and YYREEE (reference sequence). The junction had 1 base not matched to a gene; V was cut back by 2 bases and J by 1 base. The CDR3 has 17 amino acids. In nucleotides, the CDR3 is TGTGCCAGCAGCTTAGGGACTAGCGGGGGGGCCAAAAACATTCAGTACTTC. This encodes CASSLGTSGGAKNIQYF.

This chain links TRBV5-1 with TRBJ2-7, with D uncertain. The ends were cut back, 0 bases at V and 0 bases at J, with 10 bases in the middle. Germline values: CDR1 SGHRS, CDR2 YFSETQ. CDR3 length: 15 amino acids. This chain's CDR3 is CASSLVGFSSYEQYF. CDR3 bases: TGCGCCAGCAGCTTGGTAGGCTTCAGCTCCTACGAGCAGTACTTC.

In DNA, the CDR3 is TGTGCCAGCAGCTTAAACCCTCTAGGAAACACCGGGGAGCTGTTTTTT. Amino acid sequence: CASSLNPLGNTGELFF. The rearrangement uses TRBV7-9 and TRBJ2-2; no reliable D call. This CDR3 comprises 16 residues. Looked up from germline, CDR1 is SEHNR and CDR2 is FQNEAQ (reference sequence). Trimming removed 2 bases at V and 2 bases at J, with 12 bases between.

This chain connects TRBV18 to TRBJ2-4; D tentatively reads TRBD1 or TRBD2 (5 bases each). Germline CDR1 KGHSH, CDR2 LQKENI. The CDR3 runs to 14 residues. Trimming took off 1 base at V and 7 bases at J, with 11 bases between the two ends. CDR3 coding DNA: TGTGCCAGCTCACCACGGGGGTTGGTGAACATTCAGTACTTC. Amino acid sequence: CASSPRGLVNIQYF.

In this sample, this clone turned up a few times. This CDR3 is CASSPRVSTTNEKLFF. DNA of the CDR3: TGTGCCAGTAGTCCTCGGGTTTCGACAACTAATGAAAAACTGTTTTTT. The chain employs TRBV19 and TRBJ1-4; D unclear. V lost 5 bases and J lost 0, with 13 bases in between. The CDR3 runs to 16 residues. The germline V gene encodes CDR1 LNHDA and CDR2 SQIVND (reference sequence).

The V gene is TRBV7-9, the J gene TRBJ1-2, with D tentatively TRBD1 (5 bases). CDR1 is SEHNR, CDR2 FQNEAQ, per germline (reference sequence). The CDR3 sequence is 14 residues long. The V end lost 5 bases, the J end lost 2 bases, and 12 bases lay between the germline ends. CDR3 sequence (DNA): TGTGCCAGCAGCGCACGACAGTCGAACTATGGCTACACCTTC. Residues: CASSARQSNYGYTF.

This clone appeared once. The V gene is TRBV30, the J gene TRBJ1-2, with no clear D. CDR1 is GTSNPN, CDR2 SVGIG, per germline (reference sequence). CDR3 length: 12 amino acids. V was clipped by 3 bases and J by 8 bases, with 13 bases between them. The CDR3 sequence: CAWSTGNQGYTF. In DNA, the CDR3 is TGTGCCTGGAGCACCGGGAACCAGGGCTACACCTTC.

The CDR3 spells CASNNYRGPRYGYTF. CDR3 nucleotide sequence: TGTGCCAGCAATAATTACAGGGGACCCCGATATGGCTACACCTTC. This chain joins TRBV5-6 and TRBJ1-2, with 7 bases aligning to TRBD1. Per germline, CDR1 SGHDT and CDR2 YYEEEE. The V segment lost 6 bases and the J segment 5 bases; nucleotides outside the gene matches: 13. CDR3 length equals 15 residues.

This clone showed up just once. The J gene is TRBJ2-7, the V gene TRBV24-1, with TRBD1 matching over 8 bases. Trimming at V came to 5 bases and at J to 9 bases, leaving 5 bases not matched to a gene. Germline V lookup: CDR1 KGHDR, CDR2 SFDVKD. This CDR3 region has 12 residues. This CDR3 is CATSVDRGAQYF. The DNA of the CDR3 is TGTGCCACCAGTGTCGACAGGGGTGCGCAGTACTTC.